This T cell receptor (beta chain) was retrieved from a study of blood T cell repertoires in COVID-19. Looking at the study overall: From the United States, Italy and Spain came samples of acute and convalescent COVID-19. T cells, B-cell-depleted T cells, or PBMCs supplied cDNA or gDNA.

Between the trimmed V and J ends, which lost 3 bases and 5 bases, there was a span of 9 bases. This CDR3 comprises 13 residues. Germline CDR1 reads SGDLS; CDR2 reads YYNGEE. This clone turned up a few times. In the original analysis: Researchers report that nucleated cell counts were estimated from reference gene primer amplification. Libraries were prepared by immunoSEQ multiplex PCR; TCRdb keeps only in-frame clonotypes and omits some of them. That table furnishes V, J and clone size, whereas the DNA furnished D and trimming. This repertoire shows tens of thousands of clones, roughly four fifths found once; its top ten account for 1.2%.

The chain recombines TRBV9 with TRBJ1-5; a weak D match, TRBD1 (5 bases). The origin of this receptor is a woman of 80 years or more with acute or convalescent COVID-19. Sequencing was carried out using peripheral blood. The DNA for the CDR3 is TGTGCCAGCAGCGGGGACTGGGATCAGCCCCAGCATTTT. Its translation is CASSGDWDQPQHF.